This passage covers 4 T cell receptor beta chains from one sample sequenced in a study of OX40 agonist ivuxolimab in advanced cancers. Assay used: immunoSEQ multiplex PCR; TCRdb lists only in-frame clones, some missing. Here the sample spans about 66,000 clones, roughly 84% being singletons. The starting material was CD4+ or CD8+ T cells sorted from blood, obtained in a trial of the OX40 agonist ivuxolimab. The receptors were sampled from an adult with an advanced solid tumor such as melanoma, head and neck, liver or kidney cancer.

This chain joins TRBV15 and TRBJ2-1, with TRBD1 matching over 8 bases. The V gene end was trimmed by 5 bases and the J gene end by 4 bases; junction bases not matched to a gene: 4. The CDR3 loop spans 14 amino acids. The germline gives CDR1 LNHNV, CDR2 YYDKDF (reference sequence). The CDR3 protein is CATSPRTGYNEQFF. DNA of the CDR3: TGTGCCACCAGCCCGAGGACAGGGTACAATGAGCAGTTCTTC.

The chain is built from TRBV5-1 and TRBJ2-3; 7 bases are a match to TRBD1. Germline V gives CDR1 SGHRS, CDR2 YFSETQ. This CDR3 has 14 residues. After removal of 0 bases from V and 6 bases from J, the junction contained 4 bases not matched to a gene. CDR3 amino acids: CASSLGQGWDTQYF. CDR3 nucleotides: TGCGCCAGCAGCTTGGGACAGGGATGGGATACGCAGTATTTT.

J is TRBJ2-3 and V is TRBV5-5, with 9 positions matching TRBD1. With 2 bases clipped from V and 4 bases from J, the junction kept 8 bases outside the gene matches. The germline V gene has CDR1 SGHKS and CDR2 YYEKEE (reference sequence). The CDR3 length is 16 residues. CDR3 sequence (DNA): TGTGCCAGCAGCTTTGGCCGGACAGGGGACTCAGATACGCAGTATTTT. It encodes CASSFGRTGDSDTQYF.

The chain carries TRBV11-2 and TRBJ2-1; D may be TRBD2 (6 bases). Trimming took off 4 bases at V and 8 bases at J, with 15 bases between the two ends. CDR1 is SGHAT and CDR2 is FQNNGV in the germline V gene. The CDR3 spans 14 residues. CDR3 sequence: CASSSVGGYDEQFF. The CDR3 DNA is TGTGCCAGCAGCTCTGTGGGGGGATATGATGAGCAGTTCTTC. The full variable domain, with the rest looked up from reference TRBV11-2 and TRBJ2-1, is EAGVAQSPRYKIIEKRQSVAFWCNPISGHATLYWYQQILGQGPKLLIQFQNNGVVDDSQLPKDRFSAERLKGVDSTLKIQPAKLEDSAVYLCASSSVGGYDEQFFGPGTRLTVL.